Following are 22 T cell receptor beta chains from one sample sequenced in a study of CD8 T cells in Susac syndrome. About 0.5 to 1 ug RNA was reverse transcribed with random hexamers. TCRdb recomputed calls from the immunoSEQ multiplex PCR reads with MiXCR, one row per CDR3 protein. The sample consists of over 350,000 distinct CDR3 sequences, around 83% of them appearing once. Sequencing input: CD8+ T cells from PBMCs. The receptor set was obtained from a human donor with multiple sclerosis.

CDR3 sequence (DNA): TGTGCCAGCAGTCCCTCCGGGACAGGGTTCTACGAGCAGTACTTC. Translation gives CASSPSGTGFYEQYF. J is TRBJ2-7 and V is TRBV27; 9 bases align to TRBD1. This CDR3 spans 15 amino acids. After removal of 5 bases from V and 3 bases from J, the junction contained 8 bases not matched to a gene. Germline V lookup: CDR1 MNHEY, CDR2 SMNVEV (reference sequence).

The rearrangement uses TRBV19 and TRBJ2-1, with D maybe TRBD2 (6 bases). The V end was cut by 3 bases, the J end by 1 base, with 16 bases between. The CDR3 has 17 amino acids. Germline assignment: CDR1 LNHDA and CDR2 SQIVND (reference sequence). The chain's CDR3 is CASSIPGLSISYNEQFF. The CDR3 DNA sequence: TGTGCCAGTAGTATCCCGGGACTTTCAATTTCCTACAATGAGCAGTTCTTC.

This clonotype has a handful of counts. V and J are TRBV11-2 and TRBJ2-7; D is unresolved. V lost 6 bases and J 0 bases, leaving 12 bases between the germline ends. The CDR3 sequence is 14 residues long. The germline gives CDR1 SGHAT, CDR2 FQNNGV. The DNA for the CDR3 is TGTGCCAGCAGTTCCTCCGGGCTCTCCTACGAGCAGTACTTC. It is translated as CASSSSGLSYEQYF.

The chain has TRBV27 and TRBJ2-7; D remains ambiguous. The CDR3 covers 15 residues. Germline V gene data show CDR1 as MNHEY and CDR2 as SMNVEV (reference sequence). Deletions cut 5 bases from V and 4 bases from J, with 18 bases between. The CDR3 protein is CASSPTAGSGYEQYF. DNA for the CDR3: TGTGCCAGCAGTCCTACGGCCGGGTCCGGGTACGAGCAGTACTTC.

This clonotype was seen only once. The gene calls are TRBV19 and TRBJ1-1; D is perhaps TRBD1 (5 bases). The V gene lost 6 bases and the J gene lost 5 bases, with 16 bases spanning the gap. Germline assignment: CDR1 LNHDA and CDR2 SQIVND (reference sequence). The CDR3 loop spans 14 amino acids. DNA for the CDR3: TGTGCCAGTAGATCTATGGGGCGAAGAACTGAAGCTTTCTTT. It codes for CASRSMGRRTEAFF. Filled out from reference TRBV19 and TRBJ1-1, the complete variable domain reads DGGITQSPKYLFRKEGQNVTLSCEQNLNHDAMYWYRQDPGQGLRLIYYSQIVNDFQKGDIAEGYSVSREKKESFPLTVTSAQKNPTAFYLCASRSMGRRTEAFFGQGTRLTVV.

The CDR3 nucleotides read TGTGCCTGGAGTGTATTAGAGGGGGCGTACGGGGCCAACGTCCTGACTTTC. Its protein product is CAWSVLEGAYGANVLTF. The chain uses TRBV30 and TRBJ2-6; 7 nucleotides agree with TRBD1. Germline lookup yields CDR1 GTSNPN and CDR2 SVGIG (reference sequence). This CDR3 has 17 residues. J was trimmed by 4 bases and V by 0 bases; bases with no gene match: 9.

This clonotype has a single count. V and J are TRBV4-1 and TRBJ1-1; D ambiguous. Germline V gene sequence: CDR1 MGHRA, CDR2 YSYEKL. V gave up 6 bases and J gave up 1 base, with 15 bases separating them. The CDR3 covers 15 residues. The CDR3 region has the DNA TGCGCCAGCAGACAAATCAACCGGGGGAACACTGAAGCTTTCTTT. It yields the protein CASRQINRGNTEAFF.

The chain couples TRBV29-1 to TRBJ2-2; the D is unclear. Per germline, CDR1 SQVTM and CDR2 ANQGSEA. CDR3 length: 16 amino acids. V was clipped by 0 bases and J by 6 bases, with 17 bases between them. In DNA, the CDR3 is TGCAGCGTTGAAGATCTCCGGGTCGGTTTTCCCGGGGAGCTGTTTTTT. Its translation: CSVEDLRVGFPGELFF.

The gene calls are TRBV12-3 or TRBV12-4 and TRBJ1-4, with D unresolved. The CDR3 loop spans 15 amino acids. V lost 2 bases and J lost 5, with 12 bases in between. The CDR3 sequence is CASSLLGSLNEKLFF. Written as DNA, the CDR3 is TGTGCCAGCAGTTTATTAGGCAGCCTCAATGAAAAACTGTTTTTT.

The CDR3 region is CASSLSQEWGNQPQHF. As DNA, the CDR3 is TGTGCCAGCAGTTTATCCCAGGAGTGGGGCAATCAGCCCCAGCATTTT. This chain links TRBV28 with TRBJ1-5; D gene unclear. V was cut by 1 base and J by 2 bases, with 12 bases left in between. Germline V gives CDR1 MDHEN, CDR2 SYDVKM. The CDR3 has 16 residues. Together with reference TRBV28 and TRBJ1-5, the CDR3 gives the full variable domain: DVKVTQSSRYLVKRTGEKVFLECVQDMDHENMFWYRQDPGLGLRLIYFSYDVKMKEKGDIPEGYSVSREKKERFSLILESASTNQTSMYLCASSLSQEWGNQPQHFGDGTRLSIL.

J is TRBJ1-1 and V is TRBV5-6; D is unclear. The CDR3 spans 13 residues. Trimming stripped 0 bases from V and 4 bases from J, with 7 bases between. CDR1 and CDR2 (germline): SGHDT, YYEEEE. In nucleotides, the CDR3 is TGTGCCAGCAGCTTGGTCAGCGGCACTGAAGCTTTCTTT. It codes for CASSLVSGTEAFF.

As DNA, the CDR3 is TGTGCCAGCAGCCGCGGATCGGCCAACGAGCAGTACTTC. Its protein product is CASSRGSANEQYF. The V and J genes are TRBV27 and TRBJ2-7, with no clear D. CDR3 length: 13 residues. Trimming pared 6 bases from V and 5 bases from J, leaving 14 bases between. Looked up from germline, CDR1 is MNHEY and CDR2 is SMNVEV (reference sequence).

A single count supports this clonotype. The genes are TRBV7-2 and TRBJ2-7; TRBD2 agrees at 8 bases. Germline assignment: CDR1 SGHTA and CDR2 FQGNSA. Unmatched junction bases numbered 11, after V lost 6 bases and J lost 4 bases. CDR3 length equals 15 residues. CDR3 coding DNA: TGTGCCAGCAGGTCCCCCGAGGGCGGGAGGTACGAGCAGTACTTC. Protein product: CASRSPEGGRYEQYF. The full variable domain, rest sourced from reference TRBV7-2 and TRBJ2-7, is GAGVSQSPSNKVTEKGKDVELRCDPISGHTALYWYRQSLGQGLEFLIYFQGNSAPDKSGLPSDRFSAERTGGSVSTLTIQRTQQEDSAVYLCASRSPEGGRYEQYFGPGTRLTVT.

Only a few counts were recorded for this clonotype. The J gene is TRBJ1-5, the V gene TRBV27, with D uncertain. Germline values: CDR1 MNHEY, CDR2 SMNVEV (reference sequence). CDR3 length equals 13 residues. Trimming left V 2 bases short and J 5 bases short, with 7 bases between. The CDR3 here is CASSLGRYQPQHF. The CDR3, as DNA: TGTGCCAGCAGTTTAGGCAGGTATCAGCCCCAGCATTTT.

The chain uses TRBV2 and TRBJ2-1, with 10 bases matching TRBD1. The J segment lost 5 bases and the V segment lost 6 bases, leaving 7 bases of the junction unmatched. CDR1 is SNHLY, CDR2 FYNNEI, per germline. This CDR3 spans 15 amino acids. The CDR3 loop is CASSLTGGGHNEQFF. CDR3 DNA: TGTGCCAGCAGCCTGACAGGGGGCGGCCACAATGAGCAGTTCTTC.

The chain carries TRBV10-1 and TRBJ2-1; TRBD1 is a possible D gene (5 bases). This CDR3 has 13 amino acids. CDR1 is WNHNN, CDR2 SYGVQD, per germline (reference sequence). With 6 bases removed from V and 9 bases from J, the gap between germline ends came to 15 bases. The CDR3 bases are TGCGCCAGCAGCGTCCTTCAGGGTAGTGAGCAGTTCTTC. Encoded protein: CASSVLQGSEQFF.

The chain has TRBV12-3 or TRBV12-4 and TRBJ1-5; TRBD1 aligns across 7 bases. Trimming took 6 bases from V and 4 from J; bases not matched to a gene: 9. The CDR3 is 15 residues long. CDR3 nucleotides: TGTGCCAGCAGCGGAGGAACAGGGGAAAATCAGCCCCAGCATTTT. It encodes CASSGGTGENQPQHF.

The chain is built from TRBV28 and TRBJ2-1; D possibly uses TRBD1 or TRBD2 (5 bases each). CDR3 length: 12 amino acids. Trimming took off 10 bases at V and 4 bases at J, with 11 bases between the two ends. Germline CDR1 MDHEN, CDR2 SYDVKM. The CDR3 bases are TGTGCCACCCCGGGACCATACAATGAGCAGTTCTTC. Encoded protein: CATPGPYNEQFF.

The chain joins TRBV27 to TRBJ1-2; D not resolved. The CDR3 length is 15 residues. CDR1 is MNHEY, CDR2 SMNVEV, per germline (reference sequence). Trimming shortened V by 3 bases and J by 2 bases, and 13 bases separated the two germline ends. The CDR3 DNA reads TGTGCCAGCAGTTTTGGGATGCCCCTAAACTATGGCTACACCTTC. Encoded protein: CASSFGMPLNYGYTF.

This chain links TRBV5-4 with TRBJ2-3; 14 positions match TRBD2. CDR1 SGHNT and CDR2 YYREEE come from the germline V gene (reference sequence). With V trimmed by 5 bases and J by 6 bases, 20 bases remained unmatched. The CDR3 totals 20 residues. CDR3 coding DNA: TGTGCCAGCAGATCAGGACTAGCGGGAGGCCATGTCGCTGGGTCTGATACGCAGTATTTT. It translates to CASRSGLAGGHVAGSDTQYF.

This chain uses TRBV27 with TRBJ2-3, with 9 positions matching TRBD1. V trimming: 11 bases; J trimming: 2 bases; junction bases outside the gene matches: 8. The V gene's germline CDR1 is MNHEY and CDR2 SMNVEV (reference sequence). CDR3 length equals 14 residues. The CDR3 nucleotides are TGTGCCTCCAAGGACAGGGGACTCACAGATACGCAGTATTTT. It codes for CASKDRGLTDTQYF.

J is TRBJ2-7 and V is TRBV12-2; the table's D call, TRBD2, has no DNA check behind it. TRBV12-2 is marked as a pseudogene. The CDR3 spans 12 residues. The CDR3 spells CASRPSSCEQYF. CDR3 nucleotide sequence: TGTGCAAGTCGCCCCTCCTCGTGCGAGCAGTACTTC.